The 27 T cell receptor beta chains presented below share a single source sample, sequenced in a study of blood T cell repertoires in COVID-19. Assay: immunoSEQ multiplex PCR; the TCRdb copy retains only in-frame clones and omits some. The table records around 150,000 clones, 92% of them present only once. Sequencing input: peripheral blood. Every receptor here comes from a man aged 25 to 40 with COVID-19, enrolled during active disease.

The chain couples TRBV15 to TRBJ2-7; D call uncertain. Per germline, CDR1 LNHNV and CDR2 YYDKDF (reference sequence). The CDR3 spans 14 residues. The V gene lost 3 bases and the J gene lost 2 bases, with 11 bases spanning the gap. In DNA form, the CDR3 reads TGTGCCACCAGCAGCGGTCATCCCACCTACGAGCAGTACTTC. This sequence encodes CATSSGHPTYEQYF.

The chain carries TRBV5-1 and TRBJ1-2, with 7 bases that match TRBD1. V was pared by 0 bases and J by 4 bases, with 3 bases of the junction left unmatched. Germline V gene sequence: CDR1 SGHRS, CDR2 YFSETQ. CDR3 length: 14 amino acids. CDR3 nucleotides: TGCGCCAGCAGCTTGGTAGGGGGCGGCTATGGCTACACCTTC. Its translation is CASSLVGGGYGYTF. The variable domain in full, with the rest retrieved from reference TRBV5-1 and TRBJ1-2, is KAGVTQTPRYLIKTRGQQVTLSCSPISGHRSVSWYQQTPGQGLQFLFEYFSETQRNKGNFPGRFSGRQFSNSRSEMNVSTLELGDSALYLCASSLVGGGYGYTFGSGTRLTVV.

The chain links TRBV5-1 to TRBJ1-2; 7 positions agree with TRBD1. This CDR3 region has 16 residues. V shed 5 bases, J shed 4 bases, and the junction held 14 bases outside the gene matches. The germline V gene has CDR1 SGHRS and CDR2 YFSETQ. CDR3 amino acids: CASSLLPGQYSYGYTF. The CDR3, as DNA: TGCGCCAGCAGTTTATTACCGGGACAGTATTCCTATGGCTACACCTTC.

V usage is TRBV5-1 and J usage is TRBJ2-3; 13 bases fit TRBD2. The germline CDR1 and CDR2 sequences are SGHRS and YFSETQ. This CDR3 is 18 amino acids long. With V trimmed by 1 base and J by 4 bases, 9 bases remained unmatched. The chain's CDR3 is CASSLNLLAGGPADTQYF. The CDR3 DNA reads TGCGCCAGCAGCTTGAATTTACTAGCGGGGGGGCCCGCAGATACGCAGTATTTT.

The DNA for the CDR3 is TGTGCCAGCAGTAGGACTAGCGGGTTTTCCGGGGAGCTGTTTTTT. Its protein is CASSRTSGFSGELFF. The chain employs TRBV5-6 and TRBJ2-2; TRBD2 agrees at 11 bases. The CDR3 totals 15 residues. The germline gives CDR1 SGHDT, CDR2 YYEEEE. V dropped 5 bases and J dropped 6; count of bases not matched to a gene: 6. Full variable domain (missing parts from reference TRBV5-6 and TRBJ2-2): DAGVTQSPTHLIKTRGQQVTLRCSPKSGHDTVSWYQQALGQGPQFIFQYYEEEERQRGNFPDRFSGHQFPNYSSELNVNALLLGDSALYLCASSRTSGFSGELFFGEGSRLTVL.

The chain combines TRBV19 with TRBJ2-3, with a weak D call TRBD2 (6 bases). The V end was cut by 5 bases, the J end by 0 bases, with 12 bases between. Germline V gene lookup returns CDR1 LNHDA and CDR2 SQIVND (reference sequence). The CDR3 has 15 amino acids. The CDR3 loop is CASSYRDSSTDTQYF. CDR3 nucleotides: TGTGCCAGTAGTTACCGGGACTCTAGCACAGATACGCAGTATTTT. The full variable domain, rest sourced from reference TRBV19 and TRBJ2-3, is DGGITQSPKYLFRKEGQNVTLSCEQNLNHDAMYWYRQDPGQGLRLIYYSQIVNDFQKGDIAEGYSVSREKKESFPLTVTSAQKNPTAFYLCASSYRDSSTDTQYFGPGTRLTVL.

CDR3: CASSPQGAGENSPLHF. For the CDR3, the DNA is TGTGCCAGCTCACCACAGGGGGCTGGTGAGAATTCACCCCTCCACTTT. The chain joins TRBV18 to TRBJ1-6; the match to TRBD1 covers 7 bases. Germline CDR1 and CDR2: KGHSH and LQKENI. The length of the CDR3 is 16 residues. Trimming cost V 1 base and J 7 bases; bases outside gene matches: 7.

The chain combines TRBV6-5 with TRBJ1-2, with TRBD1 matching over 9 bases. V lost 9 bases to trimming and J lost 2 bases; unmatched junction nucleotides: 4. The germline V gene encodes CDR1 MNHEY and CDR2 SVGAGI. This CDR3 spans 13 amino acids. The CDR3 coding sequence is TGTGCCAGTCGGGACAGGGAAAACTATGGCTACACCTTC. Amino acid sequence: CASRDRENYGYTF.

The chain is built from TRBV11-2 and TRBJ1-2; TRBD1 aligns across 7 bases. Trimming removed 2 bases from V and 8 bases from J; junction bases left unmatched: 5. Germline assignment: CDR1 SGHAT and CDR2 FQNNGV. This CDR3 has 13 residues. CDR3 residues: CASSLTGARGYTF. CDR3 nucleotides: TGTGCCAGCAGCTTAACAGGGGCGCGAGGCTACACCTTC.

The chain has TRBV15 and TRBJ2-7; the match to TRBD1 covers 11 bases. After removal of 1 base from V and 5 bases from J, the junction contained 7 bases not matched to a gene. The CDR3 contains 16 residues. Germline CDR1 LNHNV, CDR2 YYDKDF (reference sequence). For the CDR3, the DNA is TGTGCCACCAGCAGAGGGGCCGGGACAGGGGGAAACGAGCAGTACTTC. This sequence encodes CATSRGAGTGGNEQYF.

V and J are TRBV5-1 and TRBJ1-2; 9 nucleotides align to TRBD1. Germline CDR1 SGHRS, CDR2 YFSETQ. Losses at the gene ends were 0 bases for V and 4 bases for J; bases not matched to a gene: 4. The CDR3 length is 15 residues. CDR3 DNA: TGCGCCAGCAGCTTGGTTCGGACAGGGGTCTATGGCTACACCTTC. Residues: CASSLVRTGVYGYTF.

The chain couples TRBV2 to TRBJ1-6, with D possibly being TRBD1 (5 bases). Germline V CDR1 and CDR2: SNHLY, FYNNEI. V was trimmed by 6 bases and J by 9 bases, leaving 18 bases between them. This CDR3 comprises 15 residues. The CDR3 spells CASSGNQGIRSPLHF. Written as DNA, the CDR3 is TGTGCCAGCAGCGGAAACCAGGGAATACGTTCACCCCTCCACTTT.

The rearrangement uses TRBV6-5 and TRBJ1-2; 8 bases are shared with TRBD1. This CDR3 has 15 amino acids. V gave up 8 bases and J gave up 2 bases; unmatched junction bases: 10. CDR1 is MNHEY, CDR2 SVGAGI, per germline. The CDR3 region is CASLPGGTGNYGYTF. CDR3 DNA: TGTGCCAGCCTCCCCGGGGGGACAGGCAACTATGGCTACACCTTC.

V usage is TRBV7-3 and J usage is TRBJ2-1; 12 positions agree with TRBD2. This CDR3 spans 16 amino acids. Per germline, CDR1 SGHTA and CDR2 FQGTGA. V trimming: 5 bases; J trimming: 5 bases; junction bases outside the gene matches: 7. CDR3 coding DNA: TGTGCCAGCAGCCCCCGGACTAGCGGGACTAACAATGAGCAGTTCTTC. Protein: CASSPRTSGTNNEQFF. The whole variable domain, filled in from reference TRBV7-3 and TRBJ2-1, reads GAGVSQTPSNKVTEKGKYVELRCDPISGHTALYWYRQSLGQGPEFLIYFQGTGAADDSGLPNDRFFAVRPEGSVSTLKIQRTERGDSAVYLCASSPRTSGTNNEQFFGPGTRLTVL.

The genes are TRBV4-2 and TRBJ1-5; maybe TRBD1 (6 bases). The germline gives CDR1 LGHNA, CDR2 YNFKEQ. V was cut by 1 base and J by 1 base, with 11 bases left in between. This CDR3 spans 16 amino acids. The CDR3 sequence is CASSQVAGESNQPQHF. The DNA for the CDR3 is TGTGCCAGCAGCCAAGTGGCAGGGGAGAGCAATCAGCCCCAGCATTTT.

The J gene is TRBJ1-4, the V gene TRBV12-3 or TRBV12-4; D is uncertain. The ends were cut back, 6 bases at V and 8 bases at J, with 13 bases in the middle. The CDR3 is 13 amino acids. CDR3 sequence: CASSPRWREKLFF. The CDR3 DNA is TGTGCCAGCAGCCCGCGCTGGAGGGAAAAACTGTTTTTT.

The genes are TRBV9 and TRBJ1-5; 9 bases align to TRBD1. CDR1 SGDLS and CDR2 YYNGEE come from the germline V gene. With V trimmed by 2 bases and J by 3 bases, 12 bases remained unmatched. The CDR3 has 18 amino acids. The CDR3 DNA reads TGTGCCAGCAGCGTCCGAGAAGCGGGACAGGGCTTCAATCAGCCCCAGCATTTT. Translated: CASSVREAGQGFNQPQHF.

The chain is built from TRBV19 and TRBJ1-2; D not certain. Germline V CDR1 and CDR2: LNHDA, SQIVND (reference sequence). V was shortened by 3 bases and J by 1 base, with 3 bases between the two germline ends. The CDR3 runs 12 residues. In DNA, the CDR3 is TGTGCCAGTAGTATCAGTAACTATGGCTACACCTTC. It translates to CASSISNYGYTF.

This chain links TRBV27 with TRBJ1-2; D may be TRBD1 (5 bases). Looked up from germline, CDR1 is MNHEY and CDR2 is SMNVEV (reference sequence). The CDR3 sequence is 18 residues long. V lost 5 bases and J 1 base, leaving 23 bases between the germline ends. The CDR3 is CASSPDADSLEFNYGYTF. The CDR3 DNA sequence: TGTGCCAGCAGTCCAGACGCTGACAGCTTAGAATTTAACTATGGCTACACCTTC.

The chain combines TRBV6-2 or TRBV6-3 with TRBJ2-4; 7 bases fit TRBD1. Per the germline V gene, CDR1 is MNHEY and CDR2 is SVGEGT. This CDR3 is 16 amino acids long. V lost 5 bases and J lost 4; bases outside the gene matches: 11. CDR3 DNA sequence: TGTGCCAGCAGTCACCGGGACAGTTCTTCTAAAAACATTCAGTACTTC. It is translated as CASSHRDSSSKNIQYF.

J is TRBJ1-1 and V is TRBV5-6; no definite D call. The CDR3 loop spans 15 amino acids. V lost 3 bases and J lost 1, with 13 bases in between. Per the germline V gene, CDR1 is SGHDT and CDR2 is YYEEEE. The CDR3 DNA follows: TGTGCCAGCAGCTCGATGATTCGACAGAACACTGAAGCTTTCTTT. It specifies CASSSMIRQNTEAFF.

The chain joins TRBV7-9 to TRBJ1-2; D is unclear. Germline values: CDR1 SEHNR, CDR2 FQNEAQ (reference sequence). Trimming stripped 5 bases from V and 2 bases from J, with 15 bases between. The CDR3 runs to 15 residues. The CDR3 sequence is CASSLYQVSNYGYTF. For the CDR3, the DNA is TGTGCCAGCAGCCTTTATCAGGTCTCGAACTATGGCTACACCTTC.

The V gene is TRBV5-1, the J gene TRBJ2-1; 7 bases fit TRBD2. V shed 0 bases and J 10 bases; nucleotides not matched to a gene: 13. Germline V gene lookup returns CDR1 SGHRS and CDR2 YFSETQ. The CDR3 totals 16 residues. As DNA, the CDR3 is TGCGCCAGCAGCTTGGAACCTAGCGGTTTACCAATCGAGCAGTTCTTC. Its protein is CASSLEPSGLPIEQFF. Variable domain in full (rest from reference TRBV5-1 and TRBJ2-1): KAGVTQTPRYLIKTRGQQVTLSCSPISGHRSVSWYQQTPGQGLQFLFEYFSETQRNKGNFPGRFSGRQFSNSRSEMNVSTLELGDSALYLCASSLEPSGLPIEQFFGPGTRLTVL.

The chain is built from TRBV29-1 and TRBJ1-1; D unresolved. Germline V gene sequence: CDR1 SQVTM, CDR2 ANQGSEA. Trimming shortened V by 6 bases and J by 8 bases, and 16 bases separated the two germline ends. This CDR3 contains 12 residues. Here the CDR3 DNA reads TGCAGCGTACGACCCTTCCGAGGAGAAGCTTTCTTT. This translates into CSVRPFRGEAFF.

V and J are TRBV7-6 and TRBJ2-7, with a weak D call TRBD1 (5 bases). CDR3 length: 16 residues. Germline V gene lookup returns CDR1 SGHVS and CDR2 FNYEAQ. Between the trimmed V and J ends, which lost 0 bases and 2 bases, there was a span of 14 bases. CDR3 DNA sequence: TGTGCCAGCAGCTTAGCGGGCAGGGCTGTTCCCTACGAGCAGTACTTC. This encodes CASSLAGRAVPYEQYF.

Here the CDR3 reads CASSTSTGGMGNQPQHF. The CDR3 DNA is TGTGCCAGTAGCACATCGACAGGGGGTATGGGCAATCAGCCCCAGCATTTT. This chain connects TRBV19 to TRBJ1-5; TRBD1 aligns across 9 bases. V lost 6 bases, J lost 2 bases, and 11 bases stayed unmatched. This CDR3 spans 17 amino acids. CDR1 LNHDA and CDR2 SQIVND come from the germline V gene (reference sequence). Using reference TRBV19 and TRBJ1-5 for the parts outside the CDR3, the full variable domain is DGGITQSPKYLFRKEGQNVTLSCEQNLNHDAMYWYRQDPGQGLRLIYYSQIVNDFQKGDIAEGYSVSREKKESFPLTVTSAQKNPTAFYLCASSTSTGGMGNQPQHFGDGTRLSIL.

This rearrangement joins TRBV5-4 to TRBJ2-1, with D possibly TRBD1 on 6 matching bases. The CDR3 loop spans 14 amino acids. Per the germline V gene, CDR1 is SGHNT and CDR2 is YYREEE (reference sequence). The germline V and J ends were trimmed by 4 bases and 8 bases, with 16 bases remaining between them. CDR3 region: CASSSYRVAHEQFF. CDR3 coding DNA: TGTGCCAGCAGCAGTTACAGGGTGGCCCATGAGCAGTTCTTC.